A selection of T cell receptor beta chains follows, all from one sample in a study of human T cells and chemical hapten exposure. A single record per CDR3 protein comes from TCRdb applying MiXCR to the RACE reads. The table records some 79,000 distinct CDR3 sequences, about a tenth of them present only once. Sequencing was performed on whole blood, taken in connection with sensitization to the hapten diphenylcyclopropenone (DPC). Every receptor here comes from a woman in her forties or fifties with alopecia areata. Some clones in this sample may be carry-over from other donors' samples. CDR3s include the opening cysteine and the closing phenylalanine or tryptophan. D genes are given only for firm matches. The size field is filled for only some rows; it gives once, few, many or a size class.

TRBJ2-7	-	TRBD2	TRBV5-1	CASSLNPLLAGGSGEQYF	TGCGCCAGCAGCTTAAACCCTCTTCTAGCGGGGGGCTCGGGAGAGCAGTACTTC
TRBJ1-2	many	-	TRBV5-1	CASSLEGRGGYTF	TGCGCCAGCAGCTTGGAGGGGCGAGGGGGCTACACCTTC
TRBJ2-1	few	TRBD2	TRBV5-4	CASSAGTSGDNEQFF	TGTGCCAGCAGCGCCGGGACTAGCGGGGACAATGAGCAGTTCTTC
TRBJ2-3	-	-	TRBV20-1	CSARDFWSTNRRSTDTQYF	TGCAGTGCTAGAGATTTTTGGTCAACTAATCGGCGGAGCACAGATACGCAGTATTTT
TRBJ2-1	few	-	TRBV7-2	CASRQAGYSYNEQFF	TGTGCCAGCAGGCAAGCGGGTTACTCCTACAATGAGCAGTTCTTC
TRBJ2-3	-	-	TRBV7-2	CASTIRGVGTDTQYF	TGTGCCAGCACGATAAGGGGGGTGGGCACAGATACGCAGTATTTT
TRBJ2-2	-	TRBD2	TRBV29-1	CSVWTSGNVGGELFF	TGCAGCGTGTGGACTAGCGGGAATGTTGGCGGGGAGCTGTTTTTT
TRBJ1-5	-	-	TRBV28	CASSLPVSNQPQHF	TGTGCCAGCAGTTTACCAGTTAGCAATCAGCCCCAGCATTTT
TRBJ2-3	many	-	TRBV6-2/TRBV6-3	CASSYSEGLEYF	TGTGCCAGCAGTTACTCCGAGGGGTTGGAGTATTTT
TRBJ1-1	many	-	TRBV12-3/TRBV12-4	CASSLSAEAFF	TGTGCCAGCAGTTTAAGCGCTGAAGCTTTCTTT
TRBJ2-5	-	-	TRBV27	CASRRTGIETQYF	TGTGCCAGCAGGCGAACAGGGATCGAGACCCAGTACTTC
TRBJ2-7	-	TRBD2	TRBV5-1	CASSLGASGIAYEQYF	TGCGCCAGCAGCTTGGGGGCTAGCGGGATTGCATACGAGCAGTACTTC
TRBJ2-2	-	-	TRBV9	CASSVAGATGELFF	TGTGCCAGCAGCGTAGCGGGGGCCACCGGGGAGCTGTTTTTT
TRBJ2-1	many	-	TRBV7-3	CASSPGTSYNEQFF	TGTGCCAGCAGCCCGGGGACTTCTTACAATGAGCAGTTCTTC
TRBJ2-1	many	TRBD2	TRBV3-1	CASSPSGRANEQFF	TGTGCCAGCAGCCCTAGCGGGAGGGCCAATGAGCAGTTCTTC
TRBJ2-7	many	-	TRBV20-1	CSARDFGRREQYF	TGCAGTGCTAGAGATTTTGGCAGGCGCGAGCAGTACTTC
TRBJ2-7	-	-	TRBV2	CASSADRTSYEQYF	TGTGCCAGCAGTGCCGACAGGACCTCCTACGAGCAGTACTTC
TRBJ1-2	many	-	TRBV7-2	CASSLDRVNYGYTF	TGTGCCAGCAGCTTAGACCGCGTGAACTATGGCTACACCTTC
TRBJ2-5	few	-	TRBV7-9	CASSLDLETQYF	TGTGCCAGCAGCTTAGATTTGGAGACCCAGTACTTC
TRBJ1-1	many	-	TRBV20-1	CSAPLGGAGAFF	TGCAGTGCCCCCCTGGGGGGGGCTGGGGCTTTCTTT
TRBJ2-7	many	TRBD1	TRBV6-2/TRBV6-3	CASSSHGTVLSYEQYF	TGTGCCAGCAGTTCCCACGGGACAGTCTTGTCCTACGAGCAGTACTTC
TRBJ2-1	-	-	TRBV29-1	CSVGLDLDYNEQFF	TGCAGCGTTGGACTGGATCTAGACTACAATGAGCAGTTCTTC
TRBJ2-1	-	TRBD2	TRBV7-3	CASSKGLARRNEQFF	TGTGCCAGCAGCAAGGGACTAGCGCGAAGGAATGAGCAGTTCTTC
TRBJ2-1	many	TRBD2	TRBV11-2	CASSPFRTSAYNEQFF	TGTGCCAGCAGCCCTTTCCGGACTAGCGCTTACAATGAGCAGTTCTTC
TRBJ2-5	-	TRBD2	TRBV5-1	CASSLEASGQETQYF	TGCGCCAGCAGCTTGGAGGCTAGCGGACAAGAGACCCAGTACTTC
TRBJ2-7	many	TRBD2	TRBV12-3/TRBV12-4	CASSLGDVGGTSGRPYEQYF	TGTGCCAGCAGTTTAGGGGATGTCGGCGGGACTAGCGGGAGGCCCTACGAGCAGTACTTC
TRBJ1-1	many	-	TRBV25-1	CASSGIRGTEAFF	TGTGCCAGCAGTGGGATTCGGGGAACTGAAGCTTTCTTT
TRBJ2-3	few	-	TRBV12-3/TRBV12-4	CASRRDSYTDTQYF	TGTGCCAGCAGGAGGGACTCCTACACAGATACGCAGTATTTT
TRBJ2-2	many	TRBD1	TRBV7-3	CASSSWTGPNTGELFF	TGTGCCAGCAGCTCCTGGACAGGACCGAACACCGGGGAGCTGTTTTTT
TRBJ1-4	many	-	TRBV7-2	CASSLEAGADEKLFF	TGTGCCAGCAGCTTAGAGGCAGGGGCGGATGAAAAACTGTTTTTT
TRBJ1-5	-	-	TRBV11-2	CASSPSANQPQHF	TGTGCCAGCAGCCCCTCGGCGAATCAGCCCCAGCATTTT
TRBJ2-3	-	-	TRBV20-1	CSAREGADTQYF	TGCAGTGCTAGAGAAGGAGCAGATACGCAGTATTTT
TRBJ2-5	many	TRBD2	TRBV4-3	CASSQLWGVAGPQETQYF	TGCGCCAGCAGCCAACTATGGGGAGTAGCGGGACCTCAAGAGACCCAGTACTTC
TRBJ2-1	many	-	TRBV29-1	CSVVLADNEQFF	TGCAGCGTTGTCCTAGCCGACAATGAGCAGTTCTTC
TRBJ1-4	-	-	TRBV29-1	CSAAPPGRPGELFF	TGCAGCGCCGCTCCCCCGGGACGGCCGGGGGAACTGTTTTTT
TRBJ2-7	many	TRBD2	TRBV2	CASRATSGNREQYF	TGTGCCAGCAGGGCGACTAGCGGGAATCGCGAGCAGTACTTC
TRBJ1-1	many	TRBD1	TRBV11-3	CASSQGGAMTEAFF	TGTGCCAGCAGCCAGGGGGGGGCGATGACTGAAGCTTTCTTT
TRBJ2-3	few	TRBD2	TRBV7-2	CASSQVAGGPTDTQYF	TGTGCCAGCAGCCAAGTAGCGGGAGGGCCGACAGATACGCAGTATTTT
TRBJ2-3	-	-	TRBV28	CASSPSGTLGDTQYF	TGTGCCAGCAGTCCCTCCGGGACCCTTGGGGATACGCAGTATTTT
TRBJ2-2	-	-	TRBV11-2	CASSRSNTGELFF	TGTGCCAGCAGTAGGAGCAACACCGGGGAGCTGTTTTTT